This T cell receptor beta chain was found in a study of CD8 T cells in ankylosing spondylitis. Study results and caveats: Some motif variants had been reported before (in reactive arthritis synovial fluid and blood). Apparently characteristic of ankylosing spondylitis blood was a TCR beta motif (eight highly homologous variants). Disease-linked clones displayed a CD8+ phenotype and appeared relatively rarely in peripheral blood. Reportedly, matched ankylosing spondylitis synovial fluid was significantly enriched for disease-linked clones.

One entry per CDR3 protein, called by TCRdb with MiXCR from the 5' RACE reads. The repertoire consists of approximately 440,000 distinct CDR3 sequences, with about a sixth occurring once and the leading ten covering 0.95% to 1.1%. Per the germline V gene, CDR1 is MGHDK and CDR2 is SYGVNS. V was trimmed by 5 bases and J by 4 bases, leaving 10 bases between them. This CDR3 is built from 13 residues. On this clonotype itself: Its cognate antigen is unknown.

The TCR was taken from a male donor with ankylosing spondylitis. The sample consisted of blood, either unsorted or a sorted T cell fraction (not recorded which). The rearrangement links TRBV25-1 to TRBJ2-3; D is unresolved. CDR3 sequence reads: CASSNDQPDTQYF. The CDR3 bases are TGTGCCAGCAGTAATGATCAGCCAGATACGCAGTATTTT.